These 25 T cell receptor beta chains originate from one sample sequenced in a study of T cell responses to AZD1222 COVID-19 vaccine. Produced via immunoSEQ multiplex PCR; TCRdb's table is partial and in-frame only. The table shows 150,000 or so clones, with roughly 90% occurring only once. The sequencing used peripheral blood, collected on day 0 of MenACWY control vaccination. The receptors were gathered from an adult in good health.

The J gene is TRBJ2-7, the V gene TRBV19, with TRBD1 as a possible D gene (6 bases). Germline V gene data show CDR1 as LNHDA and CDR2 as SQIVND (reference sequence). V was pared by 4 bases and J by 2 bases, with 18 bases between. This CDR3 spans 16 amino acids. The CDR3 DNA sequence: TGTGCCAGTAGTACCGAGCCAGGGGTCACGACCTACGAGCAGTACTTC. It yields the protein CASSTEPGVTTYEQYF.

The CDR3 DNA reads as TGTGCCAGCAGCTTCACGCAGGGATCAACTGAAGCTTTCTTT. It yields the protein CASSFTQGSTEAFF. V is TRBV5-5 and J is TRBJ1-1, with TRBD1 as a possible D gene (5 bases). The CDR3 length is 14 residues. The germline V gene encodes CDR1 SGHKS and CDR2 YYEKEE (reference sequence). The V end lost 2 bases, the J end lost 5 bases, and 13 bases lay between the germline ends.

This chain uses TRBV29-1 with TRBJ2-3; 7 bases map to TRBD2. Unmatched junction bases numbered 4, after V lost 3 bases and J lost 7 bases. The CDR3 length is 12 residues. Germline loops: CDR1 SQVTM, CDR2 ANQGSEA. CDR3 loop: CSVETGGHTQYF. The CDR3 bases are TGCAGCGTTGAGACGGGAGGACATACGCAGTATTTT.

The V and J genes are TRBV7-2 and TRBJ1-2; D possibly corresponds to TRBD1 (5 bases). CDR3 size: 13 residues. The germline V and J ends were trimmed by 3 bases and 7 bases, with 12 bases remaining between them. Per the germline V gene, CDR1 is SGHTA and CDR2 is FQGNSA. CDR3 amino acids: CASSFTQGSGYTF. CDR3 in DNA: TGTGCCAGCAGCTTCACTCAGGGAAGTGGCTACACCTTC.

The chain links TRBV11-2 to TRBJ2-7, with 9 bases identical to TRBD1. The J segment lost 5 bases and the V segment lost 4 bases, leaving 9 bases of the junction unmatched. Germline V CDR1 and CDR2: SGHAT, FQNNGV. The CDR3 is 15 amino acids. In DNA, the CDR3 is TGTGCCAGCAGCTCCAGACAGGGGGGGCTCCACGAGCAGTACTTC. Translation: CASSSRQGGLHEQYF.

This clone was seen just once. This rearrangement joins TRBV14 to TRBJ2-7, with TRBD2 matching over 12 bases. With V trimmed by 5 bases and J by 2 bases, 7 bases remained unmatched. Germline CDR1 is SGHDN and CDR2 is FVKESK. This CDR3 is built from 16 residues. The CDR3 reads CASSELAGGGPYEQYF. In nucleotides, the CDR3 is TGTGCCAGCAGCGAGCTAGCGGGAGGGGGACCCTACGAGCAGTACTTC.

The chain links TRBV14 to TRBJ2-3, with unresolved D. The CDR3 covers 14 residues. V lost 1 base, J lost 8 bases, and 13 bases lay in between. Per the germline V gene, CDR1 is SGHDN and CDR2 is FVKESK. CDR3 sequence reads: CASSQVLQSGTQYF. The DNA of the CDR3 is TGTGCCAGCAGCCAAGTATTGCAATCGGGTACGCAGTATTTT.

This chain uses TRBV5-8 with TRBJ2-3; 12 nucleotides match TRBD2. Trimming at V came to 0 bases and at J to 6 bases, leaving 2 bases not matched to a gene. Germline V gene data show CDR1 as SGHTS and CDR2 as YDEGEE. This CDR3 region has 15 residues. This CDR3 reads CASSLGLAGEDTQYF. DNA for the CDR3: TGTGCCAGCAGCTTGGGACTAGCGGGGGAGGATACGCAGTATTTT.

The chain is built from TRBV7-9 and TRBJ1-2; D call uncertain. V was pared by 1 base and J by 4 bases, with 7 bases between. The germline V gene has CDR1 SEHNR and CDR2 FQNEAQ (reference sequence). This CDR3 has 13 residues. In DNA, the CDR3 is TGTGCCAGCAGCTTAGAAGAGTTCTATGGCTACACCTTC. Translating it yields CASSLEEFYGYTF.

The V call is TRBV2, the J call TRBJ1-3, with D possibly matching TRBD1 (5 bases). V was cut by 6 bases and J by 2 bases, with 11 bases left in between. The CDR3 runs 14 residues. Germline V gene sequence: CDR1 SNHLY, CDR2 FYNNEI. This CDR3 reads CASRGGNAGNTIYF. The DNA of the CDR3 is TGTGCCAGCAGGGGGGGTAATGCTGGAAACACCATATATTTT.

The genes are TRBV3-1 (or the pseudogene TRBV3-2) and TRBJ1-1, with a weak D call TRBD1 (6 bases). Germline values: CDR1 LGHDT, CDR2 YNNKEL (reference sequence). The V and J ends lost 4 bases and 1 base respectively, with 13 bases between them. The CDR3 has 15 residues. The CDR3 bases are TGTGCCAGCAGCCGCCGGGGGGCCGAGAACACTGAAGCTTTCTTT. Its protein is CASSRRGAENTEAFF.

The chain uses TRBV1 and TRBJ2-1; TRBD2 is the table's D call and was not checked against the DNA. TRBV1 is shown as a pseudogene. The CDR3 loop spans 15 amino acids. The CDR3 loop reads CTSSRRYYFYNEQFF. For the CDR3, the DNA is TGCACCAGCAGCAGGAGGTATTACTTCTACAATGAGCAGTTCTTC.

The gene calls are TRBV6-2 or TRBV6-3 and TRBJ2-1; TRBD2 is a possible D gene (5 bases). CDR3 size: 16 residues. The germline gives CDR1 MNHEY, CDR2 SVGEGT. V shed 2 bases and J shed 8 bases, with 19 bases lying between them. CDR3 in amino acids: CASSYPGVRRVDEQFF. The CDR3 bases are TGTGCCAGCAGTTACCCGGGCGTGAGGCGGGTCGATGAGCAGTTCTTC.

The chain combines TRBV5-8 with TRBJ2-2; D may be TRBD2 (5 bases). The CDR3 runs to 13 residues. Germline-derived CDR1 and CDR2 are SGHTS and YDEGEE. The V gene lost 0 bases and the J gene lost 8 bases, with 8 bases spanning the gap. The CDR3 sequence is CASSLDGEGELFF. CDR3 coding DNA: TGTGCCAGCAGCTTGGATGGGGAGGGGGAGCTGTTTTTT.

This clone came up once. This chain links TRBV5-4 with TRBJ2-6; D is ambiguous. This CDR3 is built from 17 residues. The V end was cut by 0 bases, the J end by 0 bases, with 10 bases between. Germline V lookup: CDR1 SGHNT, CDR2 YYREEE (reference sequence). CDR3 residues: CASSLDTLPSGANVLTF. The CDR3 DNA reads TGTGCCAGCAGCTTGGACACACTCCCCTCTGGGGCCAACGTCCTGACTTTC.

V gene TRBV7-2 combines with J gene TRBJ2-1; D not certain. Per the germline V gene, CDR1 is SGHTA and CDR2 is FQGNSA. The germline V and J ends were trimmed by 5 bases and 4 bases, with 15 bases remaining between them. This CDR3 comprises 15 residues. Here the CDR3 reads CASSPQKAGYNEQFF. The CDR3 bases are TGTGCCAGCAGCCCGCAGAAGGCAGGTTACAATGAGCAGTTCTTC. The full variable domain, its missing parts supplied by reference TRBV7-2 and TRBJ2-1, is GAGVSQSPSNKVTEKGKDVELRCDPISGHTALYWYRQSLGQGLEFLIYFQGNSAPDKSGLPSDRFSAERTGGSVSTLTIQRTQQEDSAVYLCASSPQKAGYNEQFFGPGTRLTVL.

The rearrangement uses TRBV19 and TRBJ2-3; 10 nucleotides agree with TRBD2. From germline, CDR1 is LNHDA and CDR2 SQIVND (reference sequence). The CDR3 covers 17 residues. The V gene end was trimmed by 1 base and the J gene end by 1 base; junction bases not matched to a gene: 5. CDR3 coding DNA: TGTGCCAGTAGTATAGCGAGGCTAGCGGGGGGCACAGATACGCAGTATTTT. Translating gives CASSIARLAGGTDTQYF.

The chain employs TRBV6-6 and TRBJ1-2; TRBD1 agrees at 7 bases. The V gene's germline CDR1 is MNHNY and CDR2 SVGAGI (reference sequence). With 6 bases clipped from V and 4 bases from J, the junction kept 11 bases outside the gene matches. This CDR3 spans 15 amino acids. The CDR3 here is CASRQDRPRGYGYTF. Here the CDR3 DNA reads TGTGCCAGCAGGCAGGACAGGCCGAGGGGCTATGGCTACACCTTC.

This chain's CDR3 is CASSKVRRGGRAFF. DNA of the CDR3: TGTGCCAGCAGCAAAGTACGCAGGGGCGGCCGAGCTTTCTTT. This rearrangement joins TRBV21-1 to TRBJ1-1; the table names TRBD1, a call not compared with the DNA. TRBV21-1 is labeled a pseudogene. CDR3 length: 14 residues.

V usage is TRBV7-6 and J usage is TRBJ2-7; 7 bases line up with TRBD1. Trimming took 4 bases from V and 5 from J; bases not matched to a gene: 5. Germline V gene lookup returns CDR1 SGHVS and CDR2 FNYEAQ. The CDR3 loop spans 13 amino acids. CDR3 amino acids: CASSSTGWNEQYF. The CDR3 DNA reads as TGTGCCAGCAGCTCGACAGGGTGGAACGAGCAGTACTTC.

The rearrangement uses TRBV6-2 or TRBV6-3 and TRBJ2-1, with D perhaps given as TRBD1 or TRBD2 (5 bases each). V lost 6 bases and J 7 bases, leaving 13 bases between the germline ends. In germline, CDR1 is MNHEY, CDR2 SVGEGT. This CDR3 has 13 amino acids. The CDR3 region has the DNA TGTGCCAGCAGCTCCCAGTGGGGGAATGAGCAGTTCTTC. This sequence encodes CASSSQWGNEQFF.

This clone was counted a single time. The V call is TRBV28, the J call TRBJ1-2; maybe TRBD1 (5 bases). This CDR3 spans 12 amino acids. Looked up from germline, CDR1 is MDHEN and CDR2 is SYDVKM. V gave up 3 bases and J gave up 8 bases, with 10 bases separating them. CDR3 sequence (DNA): TGTGCCAGCAGTTTGCAGGGTCAAGGCTACACCTTC. Protein product: CASSLQGQGYTF.

V and J are TRBV10-3 and TRBJ1-1; D not certain. The CDR3 spans 13 residues. V lost 4 bases, J lost 5 bases, and 11 bases lay in between. Germline CDR1 ENHRY, CDR2 SYGVKD. In DNA, the CDR3 is TGTGCCATCAGTGTTGGGCTAACGACTGAAGCTTTCTTT. It specifies CAISVGLTTEAFF.

Only a few counts were recorded for this clone. The CDR3 region is CASSVVTGELFF. The CDR3 nucleotides are TGTGCCAGCAGCGTAGTGACCGGGGAGCTGTTTTTT. The V gene is TRBV9, the J gene TRBJ2-2, with D hard to call. The CDR3 runs to 12 residues. Per the germline V gene, CDR1 is SGDLS and CDR2 is YYNGEE. The V end lost 0 bases, the J end lost 5 bases, and 2 bases lay between the germline ends.

The CDR3 DNA is TGTGCCAGCAGCTTAGATGGCAGAAAGAACACTGAAGCTTTCTTT. Its protein is CASSLDGRKNTEAFF. The chain carries TRBV7-3 and TRBJ1-1; D unclear. Germline CDR1 is SGHTA and CDR2 is FQGTGA. The CDR3 has 15 residues. Trimming stripped 2 bases from V and 1 base from J, with 11 bases between.